This T cell receptor beta chain was profiled in a study of T cell changes during pregnancy in multiple sclerosis. The V end lost 6 bases, the J end lost 1 base, and 13 bases lay between the germline ends. Germline V gene lookup returns CDR1 KGHSH and CDR2 LQKENI. The CDR3 sequence is 15 residues long. Clones were sequenced by immunoSEQ multiplex PCR, and TCRdb holds only the in-frame ones, with some missing. Seen here are tens of thousands of clones, 90% to 95% observed once, and the top ten hold 3.5% to 5%. The sequence was obtained from a female donor with multiple sclerosis, enrolled in a pregnancy study. The chain joins TRBV18 to TRBJ2-1; D is uncertain. The starting material was CD8+ T cells from peripheral blood mononuclear cells, obtained after pregnancy. The chain's CDR3 is CASSPSHRSYNEQFF. The CDR3, as DNA: TGTGCCAGCTCCCCCAGTCACAGATCCTACAATGAGCAGTTCTTC. Filled out from reference TRBV18 and TRBJ2-1, the complete variable domain reads NAGVMQNPRHLVRRRGQEARLRCSPMKGHSHVYWYRQLPEEGLKFMVYLQKENIIDESGMPKERFSAEFPKEGPSILRIQQVVRGDSAAYFCASSPSHRSYNEQFFGPGTRLTVL.